These 20 T cell receptor beta chains were sequenced from one sample in a study. Treg sorting used a CD4+CD25+CD127-/low gate. One entry per CDR3 protein results from TCRdb running MiXCR on the 5' RACE reads. The profile shows more than 55,000 distinct CDR3 sequences, less than 25% of them singletons. The source material was tumor-infiltrating Tregs sorted from the breast tumor. These receptors came from a female donor with breast cancer.

In this sample, this clonotype turned up many times. The chain carries TRBV9 and TRBJ1-2; a weak D match, TRBD1 (5 bases). The CDR3 is made up of 14 amino acids. Trimming stripped 0 bases from V and 6 bases from J, with 12 bases between. Germline-derived CDR1 and CDR2 are SGDLS and YYNGEE. CDR3 nucleotide sequence: TGTGCCAGCAGCGTAGGACAGTCCCCCCATGGCTACACCTTC. It yields the protein CASSVGQSPHGYTF.

This clonotype has a count of ten or more. This sequence joins TRBV5-1 and TRBJ2-5; 7 bases are shared with TRBD2. V lost 3 bases to trimming and J lost 3 bases; unmatched junction nucleotides: 2. CDR1 is SGHRS, CDR2 YFSETQ, per germline. CDR3 length: 13 amino acids. As DNA, the CDR3 is TGCGCCAGCAGCTCCGGACTAGAAGAGACCCAGTACTTC. Its protein is CASSSGLEETQYF.

This clonotype showed up many times. This chain uses TRBV7-9 with TRBJ1-2, with 8 positions matching TRBD1. CDR1 and CDR2 from the germline V gene are SEHNR and FQNEAQ (reference sequence). This CDR3 comprises 19 residues. V dropped 5 bases and J dropped 4; count of bases not matched to a gene: 21. For the CDR3, the DNA is TGTGCCAGCAGCCCCAAGGGACCGGGACAGGCTCCGGGGAGCTATGGCTACACCTTC. It specifies CASSPKGPGQAPGSYGYTF.

This sequence joins TRBV7-2 and TRBJ2-2, with a tentative D call TRBD1 (6 bases). The CDR3 has 14 amino acids. The ends were cut back, 6 bases at V and 3 bases at J, with 11 bases in the middle. Germline CDR1 and CDR2: SGHTA and FQGNSA. CDR3 residues: CASSLNRDTGELFF. CDR3 DNA sequence: TGTGCCAGCAGTCTAAACAGGGACACCGGGGAGCTGTTTTTT.

The sample holds many counts of this clonotype. V gene TRBV6-5 combines with J gene TRBJ2-7, with 11 positions matching TRBD2. This CDR3 is 14 amino acids long. Germline CDR1 MNHEY, CDR2 SVGAGI. V lost 7 bases to trimming and J lost 3 bases; unmatched junction nucleotides: 5. The CDR3, as DNA: TGTGCCAGCAAAAACGGACTAGCGGGCTACGAGCAGTACTTC. Protein sequence: CASKNGLAGYEQYF.

There are many counts of this clonotype. The chain employs TRBV12-3 or TRBV12-4 and TRBJ2-7; D call uncertain. V gave up 6 bases and J gave up 2 bases, with 11 bases separating them. The CDR3 loop spans 13 amino acids. In DNA, the CDR3 is TGTGCCAGCAGCCCCGGTGGGCCCTACGAGCAGTACTTC. As protein: CASSPGGPYEQYF.

As for this clonotype: A much larger clone lies a single base off, so this may be a read error. The chain couples TRBV7-2 to TRBJ2-3, with 7 bases that match TRBD2. The germline V gene encodes CDR1 SGHTA and CDR2 FQGNSA. The CDR3 loop spans 14 amino acids. CDR3 region: CVSSSGTTADTQYF. The CDR3 nucleotides are TGTGTCAGCAGCTCCGGGACTACTGCAGATACGCAGTATTTT.

At least ten counts were recorded for this clonotype. Written as DNA, the CDR3 is TGTGCCAGCAGCCCGACGGAAGGGCGCGGACGTCACAATGAGCAGTTCTTC. Encoded protein: CASSPTEGRGRHNEQFF. The V call is TRBV6-5, the J call TRBJ2-1; no definite D call. Germline-derived CDR1 and CDR2 are MNHEY and SVGAGI. The CDR3 length is 17 residues. The V end was cut by 6 bases, the J end by 5 bases, with 23 bases between.

The chain employs TRBV5-1 and TRBJ2-3; 9 nucleotides match TRBD2. This CDR3 is 16 amino acids long. CDR1 and CDR2 (germline): SGHRS, YFSETQ. With 3 bases clipped from V and 5 bases from J, the junction kept 10 bases outside the gene matches. The chain's CDR3 is CASSSLQRGVQDTQYF. The CDR3 nucleotides are TGCGCCAGCAGCTCCCTCCAGCGGGGGGTACAAGATACGCAGTATTTT.

Note on this clonotype: This may stem from a read error, because a much larger clone lies one nucleotide away. The chain recombines TRBV4-1 with TRBJ2-7; D is perhaps TRBD2 (5 bases). Trimming cost V 4 bases and J 2 bases, with 9 bases left between them. CDR3 size: 13 residues. CDR1 and CDR2 (germline): MGHRA, YSYEKL. CDR3 in amino acids: CASSRGRTYEQYF. The CDR3 bases are TGCGCCAGCAGCCGAGGGAGAACCTACGAGCAGTACTTC.

The rearrangement links TRBV5-1 to TRBJ1-1; no reliable D call. CDR1 is SGHRS, CDR2 YFSETQ, per germline. This CDR3 region has 15 residues. With 0 bases removed from V and 0 bases from J, the gap between germline ends came to 9 bases. The CDR3 sequence is CASSLGTLLNTEAFF. Here the CDR3 DNA reads TGCGCCAGCAGCTTGGGGACCTTGTTGAACACTGAAGCTTTCTTT.

This rearrangement joins TRBV12-3 or TRBV12-4 to TRBJ1-4; 11 nucleotides match TRBD1. V shed 6 bases, J shed 3 bases, and the junction held 0 bases outside the gene matches. CDR3 size: 14 residues. CDR3 loop: CASRGQGANEKLFF. The CDR3 DNA reads TGTGCCAGCAGGGGACAGGGGGCTAATGAAAAACTGTTTTTT.

This clonotype was counted many times. The chain uses TRBV20-1 and TRBJ2-1; 11 nucleotides match TRBD2. The germline gives CDR1 DFQATT, CDR2 SNEGSKA (reference sequence). CDR3 length equals 15 residues. V dropped 1 base and J dropped 7; count of bases not matched to a gene: 6. The CDR3 sequence: CSARVLAGVLNEQFF. DNA of the CDR3: TGCAGTGCTAGAGTACTAGCGGGAGTCCTGAATGAGCAGTTCTTC.

This chain links TRBV20-1 with TRBJ2-1; TRBD2 agrees at 14 bases. V lost 3 bases and J lost 10; bases outside the gene matches: 5. Germline CDR1 is DFQATT and CDR2 is SNEGSKA (reference sequence). The CDR3 has 14 amino acids. As DNA, the CDR3 is TGCAGTGCTAGGGGACTAGCGGGAGTACTGGAGCAGTTCTTC. Translation gives CSARGLAGVLEQFF.

The table lists this clonotype with many counts. CDR3 DNA sequence: TGTGCCAGCAGCCGCTCACGACTAGTGGGGACAGATACGCAGTATTTT. Residues: CASSRSRLVGTDTQYF. The V gene is TRBV4-2, the J gene TRBJ2-3; D is possibly TRBD2 (6 bases). The CDR3 is 16 amino acids. Germline CDR1 reads LGHNA; CDR2 reads YNFKEQ. Trimming stripped 4 bases from V and 3 bases from J, with 17 bases between.

As concerns this clonotype: Lacking the conserved final phenylalanine or tryptophan, this CDR3 likely reflects a read error. The chain is built from TRBV11-3 and TRBJ2-1; D possibly corresponds to TRBD1 (5 bases). Germline lookup yields CDR1 SGHNT and CDR2 YENEEA. V was clipped by 5 bases and J by 0 bases, with 17 bases between them. This CDR3 is 17 amino acids long. The CDR3 region has the DNA TGTGCCAGCAGCAAAACCCCCCCAGGGATCTCCTACAATGAGCAGTTCCTC. Translation: CASSKTPPGISYNEQFL.

This clonotype was picked up many times. The CDR3 sequence is CASTIREHNTGELFF. For the CDR3, the DNA is TGTGCCAGCACCATCCGGGAGCACAACACCGGGGAGCTGTTTTTT. This chain joins TRBV5-5 and TRBJ2-2; D possibly corresponds to TRBD2 (6 bases). Trimming left V 6 bases short and J 2 bases short, with 14 bases between. The CDR3 runs 15 residues. The germline gives CDR1 SGHKS, CDR2 YYEKEE (reference sequence).

The table lists this clonotype with many counts. The chain recombines TRBV6-2 or TRBV6-3 with TRBJ1-1; 7 bases are shared with TRBD1. Trimming removed 4 bases from V and 0 bases from J; junction bases left unmatched: 5. Germline V lookup: CDR1 MNHEY, CDR2 SVGEGT. The CDR3 extends over 15 amino acids. CDR3 region: CASSSAGTVNTEAFF. CDR3 nucleotides: TGTGCCAGCAGTTCCGCCGGGACAGTGAACACTGAAGCTTTCTTT.

This clonotype showed up many times. The chain recombines TRBV7-2 with TRBJ2-1; 8 nucleotides match TRBD2. The germline V gene encodes CDR1 SGHTA and CDR2 FQGNSA. The CDR3 length is 15 residues. V dropped 5 bases and J dropped 5; count of bases not matched to a gene: 8. Here the CDR3 DNA reads TGTGCCAGCAGCCCCGTAACTAGCGGCCACAATGAGCAGTTCTTC. Protein sequence: CASSPVTSGHNEQFF.

In its sample, this clonotype was seen a few times. Given the absence of the conserved phenylalanine or tryptophan at the CDR3 end, a read error is likely. The chain combines TRBV6-1 with TRBJ2-3, with D possibly being TRBD2 (7 bases). Germline assignment: CDR1 MNHNS and CDR2 SASEGT. The V end was cut by 7 bases, the J end by 1 base, with 18 bases between. The CDR3 loop spans 16 amino acids. In DNA, the CDR3 is TGTGCCAGCACCGGGGGGCGAGCGGGACGCACAGATACGCAGTATTCT. It codes for CASTGGRAGRTDTQYS.